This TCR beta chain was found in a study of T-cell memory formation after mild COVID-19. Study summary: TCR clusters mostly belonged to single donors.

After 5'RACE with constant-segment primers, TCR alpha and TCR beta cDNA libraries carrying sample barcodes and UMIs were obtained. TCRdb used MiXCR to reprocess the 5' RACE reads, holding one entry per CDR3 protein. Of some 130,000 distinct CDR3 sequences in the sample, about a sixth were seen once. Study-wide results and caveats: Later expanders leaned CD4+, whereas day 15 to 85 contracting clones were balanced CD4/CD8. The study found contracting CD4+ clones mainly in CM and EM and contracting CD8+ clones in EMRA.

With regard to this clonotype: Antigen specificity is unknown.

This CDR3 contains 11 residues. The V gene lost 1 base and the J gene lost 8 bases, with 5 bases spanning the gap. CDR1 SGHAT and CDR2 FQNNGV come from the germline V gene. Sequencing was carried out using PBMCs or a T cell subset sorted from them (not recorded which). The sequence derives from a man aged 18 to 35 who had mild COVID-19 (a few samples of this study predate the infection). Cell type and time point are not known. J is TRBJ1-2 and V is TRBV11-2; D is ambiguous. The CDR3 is CASSLVVGYTF. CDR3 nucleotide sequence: TGTGCCAGCAGCTTAGTCGTGGGCTACACCTTC.